These 30 T cell receptor beta chains share one sample of origin, sequenced in a study of cytomegalovirus exposure and HLA in healthy donors. TCRdb keeps only in-frame clones here, not all; method: immunoSEQ multiplex PCR. There are 55,000 to 70,000 clones in the sample; roughly 90% occur only once, and 2.2% lies in the top ten. Sequencing was carried out using PBMCs. The source of these receptors is a woman in her 30s in good health and CMV-seronegative.

The sample holds one count of this clone. J is TRBJ2-5 and V is TRBV6-6, with D tentatively TRBD2 (6 bases). CDR1 and CDR2 (germline): MNHNY, SVGAGI (reference sequence). Trimming shortened V by 0 bases and J by 3 bases, and 14 bases separated the two germline ends. This CDR3 is 16 amino acids long. In nucleotides, the CDR3 is TGTGCCAGCAGTTACTCTAAAGCGACTAGGGAAGAGACCCAGTACTTC. This encodes CASSYSKATREETQYF.

This clone was seen a single time. This chain connects TRBV5-6 to TRBJ1-2; D is unclear. The length of the CDR3 is 17 residues. Deletions cut 3 bases from V and 8 bases from J, with 26 bases between. Looked up from germline, CDR1 is SGHDT and CDR2 is YYEEEE. The CDR3 DNA sequence: TGTGCCAGCAGCTCCCGAGGGATAGGAAACCTAATCGGGGGCTACACCTTC. It codes for CASSSRGIGNLIGGYTF.

J is TRBJ1-1 and V is TRBV6-1; 7 nucleotides match TRBD1. With 10 bases clipped from V and 4 bases from J, the junction kept 9 bases outside the gene matches. In germline, CDR1 is MNHNS, CDR2 SASEGT. This CDR3 has 13 residues. The CDR3 DNA sequence: TGTGCCATAACGGGTCGGGACAGCACTGAAGCTTTCTTT. Translating gives CAITGRDSTEAFF.

The chain employs TRBV7-3 and TRBJ1-1, with TRBD1 as a possible D gene (5 bases). The germline gives CDR1 SGHTA, CDR2 FQGTGA. There are 13 residues in the CDR3. Between the trimmed V and J ends, which lost 5 bases and 1 base, there was a span of 8 bases. CDR3 in DNA: TGTGCCAGCAGCGCGCAGGGGAACACTGAAGCTTTCTTT. Its translation is CASSAQGNTEAFF.

This clone is a singleton in its sample. V is TRBV5-1 and J is TRBJ1-2, with D perhaps matching TRBD1 (5 bases). The germline gives CDR1 SGHRS, CDR2 YFSETQ. Trimming shortened V by 1 base and J by 0 bases, and 10 bases separated the two germline ends. The CDR3 covers 15 residues. In DNA form, the CDR3 reads TGCGCCAGCAGCTTGTTGGGGGGAGCTAACTATGGCTACACCTTC. It is translated as CASSLLGGANYGYTF.

This rearrangement joins TRBV6-6 to TRBJ2-1, with TRBD2 matching 9 bases. This CDR3 region has 14 residues. CDR1 is MNHNY, CDR2 SVGAGI, per germline (reference sequence). V lost 2 bases, J lost 15 bases, and 11 bases stayed unmatched. This CDR3 is CASSYPGTSQSAFF. The CDR3 coding sequence is TGTGCCAGCAGTTACCCCGGGACTAGCCAAAGTGCGTTCTTC.

This clone was seen more than once but under ten times. The chain employs TRBV6-5 and TRBJ1-2, with D possibly matching TRBD1 (5 bases). There are 12 residues in the CDR3. V gave up 6 bases and J gave up 8 bases, with 13 bases separating them. Germline V lookup: CDR1 MNHEY, CDR2 SVGAGI. The CDR3 DNA reads as TGTGCCAGCAGAAGGGTCCAGGGCGGCTACACCTTC. Amino acid sequence: CASRRVQGGYTF.

This clone was seen a single time. The rearrangement links TRBV4-1 to TRBJ1-2, with 10 bases matching TRBD1. Losses at the gene ends were 4 bases for V and 1 base for J; bases not matched to a gene: 6. The CDR3 contains 16 residues. Germline V CDR1 and CDR2: MGHRA, YSYEKL. CDR3 DNA: TGCGCCAGCAGCCGATTATGGGACAGGGGTAACTATGGCTACACCTTC. It encodes CASSRLWDRGNYGYTF.

The chain employs TRBV28 and TRBJ2-7; the match to TRBD2 covers 7 bases. Trimming cost V 7 bases and J 0 bases; bases outside gene matches: 6. The CDR3 covers 14 residues. Looked up from germline, CDR1 is MDHEN and CDR2 is SYDVKM. CDR3 bases: TGTGCCAGCACGAGCGGGATGAGCTCCTACGAGCAGTACTTC. As protein: CASTSGMSSYEQYF.

This rearrangement joins TRBV27 to TRBJ2-1, with TRBD1 matching over 7 bases. CDR3 size: 19 residues. CDR1 and CDR2 from the germline V gene are MNHEY and SMNVEV (reference sequence). Losses at the gene ends were 1 base for V and 0 bases for J; bases not matched to a gene: 12. This CDR3 reads CASSLFFESNRGSYNEQFF. CDR3 DNA sequence: TGTGCCAGCAGTTTATTTTTTGAGTCAAACAGGGGCTCCTACAATGAGCAGTTCTTC.

The chain carries TRBV4-1 and TRBJ2-1, with 10 bases identical to TRBD2. The CDR3 covers 15 residues. Germline CDR1 is MGHRA and CDR2 is YSYEKL. The trim removed 2 bases at V and 7 bases at J, leaving 5 bases unmatched. The DNA for the CDR3 is TGCGCCAGCAGCCAATCCGAGACTAGCGGGAATGAGCAGTTCTTC. Its translation is CASSQSETSGNEQFF.

The V call is TRBV5-1, the J call TRBJ1-4; no clear D. Germline lookup yields CDR1 SGHRS and CDR2 YFSETQ. V was cut by 5 bases and J by 5 bases, with 13 bases left in between. The CDR3 is made up of 14 amino acids. CDR3 sequence: CASRLLTENEKLFF. CDR3 bases: TGCGCCAGCAGGTTACTGACGGAGAATGAAAAACTGTTTTTT.

The chain is built from TRBV28 and TRBJ1-2; 9 nucleotides match TRBD1. CDR1 and CDR2 from the germline V gene are MDHEN and SYDVKM. Trimming at V came to 6 bases and at J to 10 bases, leaving 6 bases not matched to a gene. The CDR3 loop spans 12 amino acids. CDR3 in amino acids: CASRSTGGYYTF. Here the CDR3 DNA reads TGTGCCAGCAGATCGACAGGGGGTTACTACACCTTC.

This CDR3 reads CASSFPGDQETQYF. The CDR3 DNA reads TGTGCCAGCAGCTTTCCGGGGGATCAAGAGACCCAGTACTTC. The genes are TRBV11-3 and TRBJ2-5, with a tentative D call TRBD2 (6 bases). Trimming cost V 3 bases and J 2 bases, with 10 bases left between them. CDR3 length: 14 amino acids. Germline CDR1 reads SGHNT; CDR2 reads YENEEA.

This clone is a singleton in its sample. This chain links TRBV19 with TRBJ1-5; 8 bases map to TRBD1. Trimming took 3 bases from V and 3 from J; bases not matched to a gene: 13. CDR3 length: 18 residues. From germline, CDR1 is LNHDA and CDR2 SQIVND (reference sequence). CDR3 DNA: TGTGCCAGTAGTATCCCTAAGACCGGGACAGGATTCAATCAGCCCCAGCATTTT. Protein product: CASSIPKTGTGFNQPQHF. The variable domain in full, completed from reference TRBV19 and TRBJ1-5, reads DGGITQSPKYLFRKEGQNVTLSCEQNLNHDAMYWYRQDPGQGLRLIYYSQIVNDFQKGDIAEGYSVSREKKESFPLTVTSAQKNPTAFYLCASSIPKTGTGFNQPQHFGDGTRLSIL.

The CDR3 DNA is TGTGCCAGTAGTATAGCAGGAGGGGACCCCCAGCATTTT. Translating gives CASSIAGGDPQHF. The chain carries TRBV19 and TRBJ1-5; D perhaps matches TRBD1 (5 bases). The germline V gene has CDR1 LNHDA and CDR2 SQIVND (reference sequence). V lost 1 base and J 10 bases, leaving 11 bases between the germline ends. The CDR3 is 13 residues long.

This chain links TRBV2 with TRBJ1-5; D is possibly TRBD1 (5 bases). Trimming stripped 6 bases from V and 1 base from J, with 10 bases between. In germline, CDR1 is SNHLY, CDR2 FYNNEI. The CDR3 is 14 amino acids. DNA of the CDR3: TGTGCCAGCAGGGCGAGACAGAGCAATCAGCCCCAGCATTTT. It is translated as CASRARQSNQPQHF.

The chain carries TRBV5-6 and TRBJ1-2, with D possibly TRBD1 on 6 matching bases. This CDR3 comprises 14 residues. In germline, CDR1 is SGHDT, CDR2 YYEEEE. V lost 4 bases, J lost 0 bases, and 10 bases lay in between. In DNA form, the CDR3 reads TGTGCCAGCAGCGGAGCAGGGGCTAACTATGGCTACACCTTC. Protein product: CASSGAGANYGYTF.

The chain carries TRBV28 and TRBJ1-2; 7 bases match TRBD1. V was clipped by 6 bases and J by 5 bases; unmatched bases: 15. Germline assignment: CDR1 MDHEN and CDR2 SYDVKM. This CDR3 is built from 16 residues. The CDR3 reads CASSRTGGKGEYGYTF. The CDR3 DNA follows: TGTGCCAGCAGCCGGACAGGTGGAAAAGGGGAATATGGCTACACCTTC.

CDR3: CASSFGGGEQYF. For the CDR3, the DNA is TGTGCCAGCAGCTTCGGGGGTGGAGAGCAGTACTTC. This chain connects TRBV7-3 to TRBJ2-7; D is perhaps TRBD2 (6 bases). Germline CDR1 SGHTA, CDR2 FQGTGA. Trimming shortened V by 3 bases and J by 7 bases, and 10 bases separated the two germline ends. The CDR3 runs 12 residues. The full variable domain, in which reference TRBV7-3 and TRBJ2-7 provide the parts outside the CDR3, is GAGVSQTPSNKVTEKGKYVELRCDPISGHTALYWYRQSLGQGPEFLIYFQGTGAADDSGLPNDRFFAVRPEGSVSTLKIQRTERGDSAVYLCASSFGGGEQYFGPGTRLTVT.

The rearrangement joins TRBV19 to TRBJ2-2; D gene uncertain. This CDR3 spans 14 amino acids. In germline, CDR1 is LNHDA, CDR2 SQIVND (reference sequence). The ends were cut back, 7 bases at V and 6 bases at J, with 15 bases in the middle. Written as DNA, the CDR3 is TGTGCCAGTATCGGCTTACCAGAGGCCGGGGAGCTGTTTTTT. This sequence encodes CASIGLPEAGELFF.

The V and J genes are TRBV5-1 and TRBJ2-1; tentative D call: TRBD2 (7 bases). This CDR3 spans 17 amino acids. Germline V lookup: CDR1 SGHRS, CDR2 YFSETQ. V lost 1 base and J lost 0, with 14 bases in between. In DNA form, the CDR3 reads TGCGCCAGCAGCTTGATGGGAGGGGGGAGCTCCTACAATGAGCAGTTCTTC. Its translation: CASSLMGGGSSYNEQFF.

The chain has TRBV25-1 and TRBJ1-4, with TRBD1 matching over 8 bases. V dropped 5 bases and J dropped 6; count of bases not matched to a gene: 5. Looked up from germline, CDR1 is MGHDK and CDR2 is SYGVNS. CDR3 length: 14 amino acids. CDR3: CASSFQGAHEKLFF. Here the CDR3 DNA reads TGTGCCAGCAGTTTCCAGGGGGCGCATGAAAAACTGTTTTTT.

V gene TRBV6-5 combines with J gene TRBJ1-2, with D possibly being TRBD1 (5 bases). In germline, CDR1 is MNHEY, CDR2 SVGAGI. Trimming took 2 bases from V and 8 from J, leaving 15 bases between them. This CDR3 is 14 amino acids long. The CDR3 bases are TGTGCCAGCAGTTACGTGATGGACAAAGGGGGCTACACCTTC. The encoded protein is CASSYVMDKGGYTF.

The chain combines TRBV5-6 with TRBJ2-5, with TRBD2 identical over 8 bases. J was trimmed by 4 bases and V by 4 bases; bases with no gene match: 6. The CDR3 runs 14 residues. Germline CDR1 is SGHDT and CDR2 is YYEEEE. In nucleotides, the CDR3 is TGTGCCAGCAGCGTTCCCCTAGCGGGAGAGACCCAGTACTTC. Residues: CASSVPLAGETQYF.

The V gene is TRBV4-3, the J gene TRBJ2-7; 8 bases match TRBD1. CDR3 length: 15 amino acids. Germline loops: CDR1 LGHNA, CDR2 YSLEER. V gave up 2 bases and J gave up 3 bases; unmatched junction bases: 6. CDR3 sequence reads: CASSQYGTGGYEQYF. The CDR3 DNA follows: TGCGCCAGCAGCCAATACGGGACAGGCGGCTACGAGCAGTACTTC.

Details on this clone: Additional DNA sequences in this sample encode the identical CDR3. V gene TRBV7-2 combines with J gene TRBJ2-7, with TRBD1 identical over 7 bases. The CDR3 extends over 14 amino acids. Per the germline V gene, CDR1 is SGHTA and CDR2 is FQGNSA. V gave up 0 bases and J gave up 2 bases; unmatched junction bases: 1. The CDR3 region has the DNA TGTGCCAGCAGCTTAGCAGGGGGCCCCTACGAGCAGTACTTC. Its protein is CASSLAGGPYEQYF.

The CDR3 loop reads CASRRLAGETYNEQFF. The CDR3 DNA reads as TGTGCCAGCAGGAGGCTCGCTGGCGAGACCTACAATGAGCAGTTCTTC. V and J are TRBV7-2 and TRBJ2-1; D unresolved. The CDR3 is 16 amino acids. V was shortened by 6 bases and J by 2 bases, with 17 bases between the two germline ends. Germline V CDR1 and CDR2: SGHTA, FQGNSA.

The chain is built from TRBV6-6 and TRBJ1-1; TRBD1 might be the D (5 bases). V was pared by 6 bases and J by 4 bases, with 18 bases between. The CDR3 sequence is 15 residues long. The germline V gene has CDR1 MNHNY and CDR2 SVGAGI (reference sequence). The CDR3: CASRVTISGPTEAFF. For the CDR3, the DNA is TGTGCCAGCAGAGTTACGATCTCAGGGCCCACTGAAGCTTTCTTT.

This clone was seen more than once but under ten times. The rearrangement uses TRBV14 and TRBJ2-7; D perhaps matches TRBD1 (5 bases). This CDR3 region has 12 residues. The V end lost 4 bases, the J end lost 7 bases, and 11 bases lay between the germline ends. Germline values: CDR1 SGHDN, CDR2 FVKESK. Written as DNA, the CDR3 is TGTGCCAGCAGCCCAAAGGGGTGGGAGCAGTACTTC. Residues: CASSPKGWEQYF.